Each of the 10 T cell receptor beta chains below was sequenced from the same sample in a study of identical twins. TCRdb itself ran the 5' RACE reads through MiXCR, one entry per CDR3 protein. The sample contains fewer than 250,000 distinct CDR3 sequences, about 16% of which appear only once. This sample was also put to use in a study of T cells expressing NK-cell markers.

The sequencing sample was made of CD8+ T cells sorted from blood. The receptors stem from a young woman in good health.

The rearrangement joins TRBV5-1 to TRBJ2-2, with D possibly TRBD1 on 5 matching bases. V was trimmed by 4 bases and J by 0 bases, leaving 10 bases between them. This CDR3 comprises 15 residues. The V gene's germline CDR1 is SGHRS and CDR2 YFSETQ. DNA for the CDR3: TGCGCCAGCAGCCCGGACAATTCGAACACCGGGGAGCTGTTTTTT. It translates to CASSPDNSNTGELFF.

The CDR3 loop is CASSLEWTVANYGYTF. As DNA, the CDR3 is TGTGCCAGCAGCTTAGAATGGACAGTAGCTAACTATGGCTACACCTTC. This rearrangement joins TRBV7-2 to TRBJ1-2, with D maybe TRBD1 (6 bases). V was pared by 1 base and J by 0 bases, with 12 bases between. The CDR3 has 16 residues. Germline-derived CDR1 and CDR2 are SGHTA and FQGNSA.

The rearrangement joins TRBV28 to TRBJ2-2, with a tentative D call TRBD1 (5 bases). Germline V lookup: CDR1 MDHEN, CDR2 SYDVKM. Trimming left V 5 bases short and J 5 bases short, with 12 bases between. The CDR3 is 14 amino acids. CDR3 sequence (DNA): TGTGCCAGCAGTCTCAGGGTTGGAACCGGGGAGCTGTTTTTT. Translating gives CASSLRVGTGELFF.

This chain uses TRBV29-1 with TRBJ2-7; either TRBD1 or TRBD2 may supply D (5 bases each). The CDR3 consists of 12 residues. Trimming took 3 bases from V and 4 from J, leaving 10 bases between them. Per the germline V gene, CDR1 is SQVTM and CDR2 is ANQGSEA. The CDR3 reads CSVEGRGYEQYF. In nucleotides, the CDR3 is TGCAGCGTTGAGGGACGGGGATACGAGCAGTACTTC.

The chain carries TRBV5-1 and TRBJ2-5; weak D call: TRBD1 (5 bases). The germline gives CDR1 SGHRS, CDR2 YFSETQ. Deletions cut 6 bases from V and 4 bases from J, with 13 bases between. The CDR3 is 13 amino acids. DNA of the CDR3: TGCGCCAGCACTCCGGAAGGGGCAGAGACCCAGTACTTC. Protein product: CASTPEGAETQYF.

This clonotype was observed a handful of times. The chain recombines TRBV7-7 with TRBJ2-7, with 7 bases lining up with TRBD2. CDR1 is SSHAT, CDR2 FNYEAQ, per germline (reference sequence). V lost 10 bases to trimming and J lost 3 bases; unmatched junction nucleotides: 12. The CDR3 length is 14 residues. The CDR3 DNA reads TGTGCCAACCGAGAGACTAGCAGTTACTACGAGCAGTACTTC. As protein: CANRETSSYYEQYF.

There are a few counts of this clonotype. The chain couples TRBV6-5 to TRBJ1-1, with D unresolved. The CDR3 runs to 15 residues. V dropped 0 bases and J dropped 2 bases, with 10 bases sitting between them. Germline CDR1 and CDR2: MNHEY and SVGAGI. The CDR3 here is CASSYSSGGNTEAFF. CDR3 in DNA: TGTGCCAGCAGTTACTCATCTGGAGGTAACACTGAAGCTTTCTTT.

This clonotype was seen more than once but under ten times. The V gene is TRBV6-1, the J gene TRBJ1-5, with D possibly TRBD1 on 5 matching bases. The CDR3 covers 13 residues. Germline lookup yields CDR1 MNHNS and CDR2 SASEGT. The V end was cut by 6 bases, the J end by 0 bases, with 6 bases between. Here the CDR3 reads CASRTGSNQPQHF. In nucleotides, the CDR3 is TGTGCCAGCAGAACAGGTAGCAATCAGCCCCAGCATTTT.

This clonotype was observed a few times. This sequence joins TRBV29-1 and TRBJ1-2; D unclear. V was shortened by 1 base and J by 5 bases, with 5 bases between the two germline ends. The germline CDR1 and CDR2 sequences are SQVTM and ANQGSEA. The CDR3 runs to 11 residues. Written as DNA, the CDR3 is TGCAGCGTTGAAGGGAAGTATGGCTACACCTTC. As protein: CSVEGKYGYTF.

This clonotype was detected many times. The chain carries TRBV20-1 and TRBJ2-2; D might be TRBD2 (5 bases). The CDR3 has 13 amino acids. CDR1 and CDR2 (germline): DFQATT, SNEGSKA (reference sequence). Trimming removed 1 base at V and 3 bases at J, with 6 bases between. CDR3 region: CSARGGDTGELFF. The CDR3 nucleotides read TGCAGTGCTAGAGGGGGAGACACCGGGGAGCTGTTTTTT.